This T cell receptor (beta chain) comes out of a study of T cell changes during pregnancy in multiple sclerosis. The protocol was immunoSEQ multiplex PCR, while the TCRdb copy is restricted to in-frame clones and leaves out a portion. The sample consists of approximately 79,000 clones, 80% to 95% of them appearing once. The CDR3 is 14 residues long. V lost 9 bases and J 0 bases, leaving 13 bases between the germline ends. From germline, CDR1 is SGHNT and CDR2 YYREEE (reference sequence). This TCR was recovered from a female donor in good health, enrolled as a control in a pregnancy study. The source material was peripheral blood, sampled in the second trimester of pregnancy. V and J are TRBV5-4 and TRBJ1-5, with D maybe TRBD1 (6 bases). In nucleotides, the CDR3 is TGTGCCACAAATCTACAGGGTAGCAATCAGCCCCAGCATTTT. This gives the protein CATNLQGSNQPQHF.